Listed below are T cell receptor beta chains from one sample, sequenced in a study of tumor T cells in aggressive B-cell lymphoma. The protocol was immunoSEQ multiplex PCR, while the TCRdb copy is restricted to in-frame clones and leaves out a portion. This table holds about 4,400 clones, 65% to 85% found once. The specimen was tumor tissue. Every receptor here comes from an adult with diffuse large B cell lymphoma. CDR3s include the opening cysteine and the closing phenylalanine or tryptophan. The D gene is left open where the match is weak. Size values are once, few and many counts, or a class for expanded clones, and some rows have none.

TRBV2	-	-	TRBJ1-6	TGTGCCAGCAGTGCACCGGGACAAGGAAATTCACCCCTCCACTTT	CASSAPGQGNSPLHF
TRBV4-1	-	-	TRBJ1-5	TGCGCCAGCAGCCAAGATCCCGCGAGGTGGGTGTTTCAGCCCCAGCATTTT	CASSQDPARWVFQPQHF
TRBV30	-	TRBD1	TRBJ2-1	TGTGCCTGGATGGGACAGGGACCCAATGAGCAGTTCTTC	CAWMGQGPNEQFF
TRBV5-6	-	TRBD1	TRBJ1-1	TGTGCCAGCAGCTTGACGGGGACAGGGATCTTCCGGGCTTTCTTT	CASSLTGTGIFRAFF
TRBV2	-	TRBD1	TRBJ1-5	TGTGCCAGCAGTGAAGGGGGACAGATTATTCGTCAGCCCCAGCATTTT	CASSEGGQIIRQPQHF
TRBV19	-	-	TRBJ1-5	TGTGCCAGTAGACCAAGGGACGGAGGGAGCAATCAGCCCCAGCATTTT	CASRPRDGGSNQPQHF
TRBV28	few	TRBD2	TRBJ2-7	TGTGCCTCCTGGGAAGGGAGGGGAGGTGGTTTTCAGTACTTC	CASWEGRGGGFQYF
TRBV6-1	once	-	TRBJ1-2	TGTGCCAGCAGGGTAGCTTTGAACTATGGCTACACCTTC	CASRVALNYGYTF
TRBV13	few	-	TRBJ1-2	TGTGCCAGCACTCCGGGTTCGAGCTATGGCTACACCTTC	CASTPGSSYGYTF
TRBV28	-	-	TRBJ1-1	TGTGCCAGCAGGCTAGCTGGACCCCGAGAAGCTTTCTTT	CASRLAGPREAFF
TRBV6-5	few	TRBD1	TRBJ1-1	TGTGCCAGCAGTCGAGACAGGGGGAACACTGAAGCTTTCTTT	CASSRDRGNTEAFF
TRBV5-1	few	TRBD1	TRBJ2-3	TGCGCCAGCAGCCCGGGACAGACTCCTAGCACAGATACGCAGTATTTT	CASSPGQTPSTDTQYF
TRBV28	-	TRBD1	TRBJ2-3	TGTGCCAGCAGTGCGGGACAGGGGAAGGTGAAGGCAGATACGCAGTATTTT	CASSAGQGKVKADTQYF
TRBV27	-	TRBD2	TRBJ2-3	TGTGCCAGCAGTTCCCAGGGACTAGCAGGAAAAGATACGCAGTATTTT	CASSSQGLAGKDTQYF
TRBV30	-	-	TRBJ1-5	TGTGCCTGGGCAGTCCCCAATCAGCCCCAGCATTTT	CAWAVPNQPQHF
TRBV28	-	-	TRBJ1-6	TGTGCCAGCAGTAATCAGGGTTACCTTAATTCACCCCTCCACTTT	CASSNQGYLNSPLHF
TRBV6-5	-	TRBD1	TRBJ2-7	TGTGCCATCAGATGGGACAGGGTCTCCTACGAGCAGTACTTC	CAIRWDRVSYEQYF
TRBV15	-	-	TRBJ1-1	TGTGCCACCAGCAGAGATGGAAGAAGGGGAACTGAAGCTTTCTTT	CATSRDGRRGTEAFF
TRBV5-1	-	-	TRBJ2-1	TGCGCCAGCAGCGGAGCGGTTGAGCAGTTCTTC	CASSGAVEQFF
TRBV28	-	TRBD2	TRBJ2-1	TGTGCCAGCAGCCCGGGGGCTGGGACTAGCGGGATCGGGGGGGAGCAGTTCTTC	CASSPGAGTSGIGGEQFF
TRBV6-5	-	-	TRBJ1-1	TGTGCCAGTAGTTACTCCGGGTTAAGCGCTTTCTTT	CASSYSGLSAFF
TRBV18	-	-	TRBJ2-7	TGTGCCAGCTCACTTCAAAGAGCCGGGGGGCCGCGTAGAATATACAAGTACGAGCAGTACTTC	CASSLQRAGGPRRIYKYEQYF
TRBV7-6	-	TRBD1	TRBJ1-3	TGTGCCAGCAGCAAGACAGGGTCAGGAAACACCATATATTTT	CASSKTGSGNTIYF
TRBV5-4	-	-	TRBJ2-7	TGTGCCACCTCTAAGGGGGGGACGAACTACGAGCAGTACTTC	CATSKGGTNYEQYF
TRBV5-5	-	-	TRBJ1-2	TGTGCCAGCAGCGCCAGCTATGGCTACACCTTC	CASSASYGYTF
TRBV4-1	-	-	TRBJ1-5	TGCGCCAGCAGCCAAGGACTGGATCAGCCCCAGCATTTT	CASSQGLDQPQHF
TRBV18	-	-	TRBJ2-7	TGTGCCAGCTCACCTCCCATAGCCTACGAGCAGTACTTC	CASSPPIAYEQYF
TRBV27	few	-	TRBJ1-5	TGTGCCAGCAGTTTGGCTGGAGATTTAAGTCAGCCCCAGCATTTT	CASSLAGDLSQPQHF
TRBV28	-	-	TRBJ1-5	TGTGCCAGCAGTCGGTGGGGGGGCAATCAGCCCCAGCATTTT	CASSRWGGNQPQHF
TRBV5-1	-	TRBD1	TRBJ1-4	TGCGCCAGCAGCTTGAGGGGGACAGGCCCCGAAAAACTGTTTTTT	CASSLRGTGPEKLFF
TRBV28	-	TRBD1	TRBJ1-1	TGTGCCAGCAGTTTGGGCGGGACAGGGCTGAGAACTTTCTTT	CASSLGGTGLRTFF
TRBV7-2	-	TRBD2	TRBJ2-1	TGTGCCAGCAGCTTAGCGGGGGGGGTGAGGAATGAGCAGTTCTTC	CASSLAGGVRNEQFF
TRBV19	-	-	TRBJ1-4	TGTGCCAGTAGTCCCCAGGGCGAGTCAACTAATGAAAAACTGTTTTTT	CASSPQGESTNEKLFF
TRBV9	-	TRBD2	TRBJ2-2	TGTGCCAGCAGCTCGGGACTAGCGCCTAGGGGCGGGGAGCTGTTTTTT	CASSSGLAPRGGELFF
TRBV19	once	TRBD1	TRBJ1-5	TGTGCCAGTAGCGGTCGAGACAGGGGTTTTAGTCAGCCCCAGCATTTT	CASSGRDRGFSQPQHF
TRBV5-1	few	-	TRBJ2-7	TGCGCCAGCAGAGAGGGCTACGAGCAGTACTTC	CASREGYEQYF
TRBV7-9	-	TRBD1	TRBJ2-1	TGTGCCAGCAGCTCACAGGGGCCCCAAGACGATGAGCAGTTCTTC	CASSSQGPQDDEQFF
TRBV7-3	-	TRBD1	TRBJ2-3	TGTGCCAGCAGCCCAGGGGCAGGGGGCCCAGATACGCAGTATTTT	CASSPGAGGPDTQYF
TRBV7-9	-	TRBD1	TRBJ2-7	TGTGCCAGCAGCTCAACCGCATCGGGACAGCCCTACTACGAGCAGTACTTC	CASSSTASGQPYYEQYF
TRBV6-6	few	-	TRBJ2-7	TGTGCCAGCAGTTACTCTGAGGGCTACGAGCAGTACTTC	CASSYSEGYEQYF
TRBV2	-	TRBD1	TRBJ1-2	TGTGCCAGCAGCCGAGGGACAGGGGATGGCTACACCTTC	CASSRGTGDGYTF